These 14 T cell receptor beta chains came from one sample sequenced in a study of patients and donors after allogeneic stem cell transplantation. A single record per CDR3 protein comes from TCRdb applying MiXCR to the RT-PCR reads. The data contain approximately 210,000 distinct CDR3 sequences, roughly two fifths of them singletons. The sample comprised blood, either unsorted or a sorted T cell fraction (not recorded which). The receptors were sampled from a human donor who was either an allogeneic HSCT recipient or a stem cell or donor lymphocyte infusion donor (not recorded which). It is not recorded whose cells these are; they may come from a transplant donor.

The V gene is TRBV11-1, the J gene TRBJ2-1; possible D gene TRBD2, 5 bases. The germline V and J ends were trimmed by 7 bases and 5 bases, with 9 bases remaining between them. Per germline, CDR1 SGHAT and CDR2 FQDESV (reference sequence). The CDR3 contains 12 residues. CDR3 nucleotide sequence: TGTGCCAGCACCCCGGGGAACAATGAGCAGTTCTTC. This gives the protein CASTPGNNEQFF.

The chain carries TRBV29-1 and TRBJ2-1; TRBD2 agrees at 10 bases. The CDR3 has 16 amino acids. Germline CDR1 is SQVTM and CDR2 is ANQGSEA. V lost 7 bases and J lost 2; bases outside the gene matches: 11. CDR3 nucleotides: TGCAGCGCCGAGGGGTTAGCGGGAGGAACCTACAATGAGCAGTTCTTC. This sequence encodes CSAEGLAGGTYNEQFF.

As concerns this clonotype: One end of the junction is discordant with germline, which a read error may explain. The chain joins TRBV12-3 or TRBV12-4 to TRBJ2-1, with a tentative D call TRBD2 (5 bases). CDR3 length equals 12 residues. CDR3 protein: CASSSGYSEQFF. The CDR3, as DNA: TGTGCCAGCAGTTCGGGGTACAGTGAGCAGTTCTTC.

This chain links TRBV14 with TRBJ2-1; the D gene is possibly TRBD2 (5 bases). The germline gives CDR1 SGHDN, CDR2 FVKESK. The CDR3 length is 13 residues. Trimming left V 1 base short and J 8 bases short, with 9 bases between. CDR3 residues: CASSQGGHHEQFF. The DNA of the CDR3 is TGTGCCAGCAGCCAAGGAGGGCACCATGAGCAGTTCTTC.

The chain carries TRBV12-3 or TRBV12-4 and TRBJ1-4, with 9 bases identical to TRBD1. The CDR3 is 14 amino acids. With 7 bases clipped from V and 8 bases from J, the junction kept 8 bases outside the gene matches. For the CDR3, the DNA is TGTGCCAGCACCTTAACAGGGGGCAGAGAAAAACTGTTTTTT. Translating it yields CASTLTGGREKLFF.

The J gene is TRBJ2-1, the V gene TRBV2; 8 bases are shared with TRBD2. After removal of 3 bases from V and 3 bases from J, the junction contained 7 bases not matched to a gene. This CDR3 has 16 amino acids. Germline values: CDR1 SNHLY, CDR2 FYNNEI. CDR3 sequence (DNA): TGTGCCAGCAGTGACTGGAATAGCGGGGTCTACAATGAGCAGTTCTTC. As protein: CASSDWNSGVYNEQFF.

The chain combines TRBV20-1 with TRBJ2-1; 7 positions agree with TRBD1. Germline V CDR1 and CDR2: DFQATT, SNEGSKA (reference sequence). This CDR3 comprises 18 residues. Trimming took 5 bases from V and 0 from J; bases not matched to a gene: 16. This CDR3 is CSALSPTSGQSSYNEQFF. The CDR3 nucleotides read TGCAGTGCTCTCTCCCCTACCTCGGGACAGAGCTCCTACAATGAGCAGTTCTTC.

The rearrangement joins TRBV4-3 to TRBJ1-5, with 11 bases identical to TRBD1. The germline V gene has CDR1 LGHNA and CDR2 YSLEER. The CDR3 covers 15 residues. V shed 0 bases and J 7 bases; nucleotides not matched to a gene: 2. The CDR3 loop is CASSQDWDRGQPQHF. CDR3 sequence (DNA): TGCGCCAGCAGCCAAGATTGGGACAGGGGGCAGCCCCAGCATTTT.

As concerns this clonotype: An end of the junction differs from the germline gene, which may be a read error. The chain links TRBV29-1 to TRBJ2-2, with TRBD2 matching 8 bases. The CDR3 has 14 residues. Germline CDR1 and CDR2: SQVTM and ANQGSEA. The CDR3 region is CSVEGSGNTGELFF. The CDR3 DNA reads as TGCAGCGTTGAGGGTAGCGGGAACACCGGGGAGCTTTTTTTT.

This clonotype has more than one count but fewer than ten. This sequence joins TRBV5-6 and TRBJ1-1; TRBD1 might be the D (5 bases). This CDR3 has 14 amino acids. The V and J ends lost 6 bases and 1 base respectively, with 13 bases between them. Germline CDR1 SGHDT, CDR2 YYEEEE. CDR3 sequence reads: CASTLPGRNTEAFF. CDR3 DNA: TGTGCCAGCACCCTTCCGGGACGGAACACTGAAGCTTTCTTT.

There are a few counts of this clonotype. The chain links TRBV28 to TRBJ1-5; D unresolved. This CDR3 is built from 14 residues. V shed 6 bases and J shed 0 bases, with 9 bases lying between them. Germline V CDR1 and CDR2: MDHEN, SYDVKM. CDR3 in amino acids: CASRNTYSNQPQHF. The CDR3 DNA reads TGTGCCAGCAGAAACACGTATAGCAATCAGCCCCAGCATTTT. The full variable domain, its missing parts supplied by reference TRBV28 and TRBJ1-5, is DVKVTQSSRYLVKRTGEKVFLECVQDMDHENMFWYRQDPGLGLRLIYFSYDVKMKEKGDIPEGYSVSREKKERFSLILESASTNQTSMYLCASRNTYSNQPQHFGDGTRLSIL.

The genes are TRBV12-3 or TRBV12-4 and TRBJ1-6; possibly TRBD1 for D (6 bases). V lost 3 bases and J 7 bases, leaving 16 bases between the germline ends. There are 16 residues in the CDR3. This chain's CDR3 is CASSFFGGSWNSPLHF. For the CDR3, the DNA is TGTGCCAGCAGTTTTTTTGGGGGCTCCTGGAATTCACCCCTCCACTTT.

The chain links TRBV28 to TRBJ2-3; D gene uncertain. Between the trimmed V and J ends, which lost 7 bases and 1 base, there was a span of 9 bases. This CDR3 is built from 13 residues. Looked up from germline, CDR1 is MDHEN and CDR2 is SYDVKM. The CDR3 reads CASNDGGTDTQYF. The CDR3 DNA follows: TGTGCCAGCAATGATGGCGGCACAGATACGCAGTATTTT.

This clonotype has more than one count but fewer than ten. V and J are TRBV7-8 and TRBJ1-1, with D possibly matching TRBD1 (6 bases). V lost 6 bases and J lost 7, with 21 bases in between. CDR3 length equals 15 residues. The germline CDR1 and CDR2 sequences are SGHVS and FQNEAQ. CDR3 loop: CASSSSRSRGHEAFF. The CDR3 nucleotides read TGTGCCAGCAGTTCATCCCGTAGCCGGGGACATGAAGCTTTCTTT.